This TCR beta chain was sequenced in a study of human T cells and chemical hapten exposure. Across the whole study: A roughly 2 cm by roughly 2 cm inner upper arm patch received 2% DPC for sensitization. The patch tests put 0.01% DPC on the skin of the upper back and were read 6 days later.

As processed by the authors: Samples had a median of around 100,000 TCRs, ranging roughly 23,224 to 690,600. TCRdb reprocessed the RACE reads with MiXCR, giving one entry per CDR3 protein. The V and J calls, along with clone size, are taken from TCRdb and not from the paper's own processing. The repertoire holds fewer than 90,000 distinct CDR3 sequences, with more than 6.5% as singletons. This clonotype was recorded many times. Time point defined: patch test 2, 6 weeks after DPC sensitization. Regarding treatment: therapeutic diphenylcyclopropenone sensitization with weekly scalp DPC. The CDR3 runs 17 residues. V lost 2 bases to trimming and J lost 3 bases, with 18 bases between them. Germline values: CDR1 SGHNT, CDR2 YYREEE (reference sequence).

The V and J genes are TRBV5-4 and TRBJ2-1, with D possibly matching TRBD2 (5 bases). This receptor was taken from a woman aged 25 to 39 with alopecia areata. Some clones in this sample may be carry-over from other donors' samples. The specimen was whole blood, collected in connection with sensitization to the hapten diphenylcyclopropenone (DPC). The CDR3 region has the DNA TGTGCCAGCAGCTTTTCACTAGTCTTTAACAGCTACAATGAGCAGTTCTTC. Amino acids: CASSFSLVFNSYNEQFF.